This entry concerns a single TCR beta chain. The antigen is not known. A second PCR of roughly 7 to 11 cycles used a sample-barcoded 5' primer and a J-beta primer mix. One entry per CDR3 protein results from TCRdb running MiXCR on the 5' RACE reads. This table holds under 2,000,000 distinct CDR3 sequences, approximately 50% found once. This sample was taken from a study of blood T cells in healthy people across ages. Study-level results: There was a strong correlation between TCR beta diversity and naive T cell percentage. Older age went with lower TCR beta diversity per million T cells, in a roughly linear way. With unsorted PBMCs, a conclusive comparison of naive versus antigen-experienced cells was not possible.

From germline, CDR1 is MNHEY and CDR2 SVGAGI. Trimming left V 6 bases short and J 4 bases short, with 13 bases between. The CDR3 has 14 amino acids. This chain uses TRBV6-5 with TRBJ2-1; D not certain. This sequence originates from a woman aged 40 to 50 in good health. Material: blood. CDR3 nucleotide sequence: TGTGCCAGCAGCCAGACGGAAAGGTACAATGAGCAGTTCTTC. Its protein is CASSQTERYNEQFF.